A single TCR beta chain is shown here with its context. Its ends do not fully match the called genes, so a read error is possible. Germline V gene sequence: CDR1 MRHNA, CDR2 SNTAGT. The CDR3 length is 13 residues. Method: immunoSEQ multiplex PCR; TCRdb's copy keeps in-frame clones and lacks some. The sample records tens of thousands of clones, roughly four fifths being singletons. This sample's time point: baseline, week 1 (first vaccination visit). The treatment was: pre-vaccination baseline after standard-of-care therapy. The sample comes from a study of a mutant IDH1 vaccine in newly diagnosed glioma. Study as a whole: Mean patient age was around 40 years; around 60% were male and roughly 38% female. Most patients had radiochemotherapy with temozolomide before enrollment; others had one alone.

The V call is TRBV6-4, the J call TRBJ2-3; D call uncertain. Sequencing used PBMCs, obtained from a glioma patient treated with radiotherapy, temozolomide or both. The source is a man aged 30-40 years with glioma. The chain's CDR3 is CASSYSYTDTQYF. CDR3 bases: TGTGCCAGCAGTTACTCGTACACAGATACGCAGTATTTT.